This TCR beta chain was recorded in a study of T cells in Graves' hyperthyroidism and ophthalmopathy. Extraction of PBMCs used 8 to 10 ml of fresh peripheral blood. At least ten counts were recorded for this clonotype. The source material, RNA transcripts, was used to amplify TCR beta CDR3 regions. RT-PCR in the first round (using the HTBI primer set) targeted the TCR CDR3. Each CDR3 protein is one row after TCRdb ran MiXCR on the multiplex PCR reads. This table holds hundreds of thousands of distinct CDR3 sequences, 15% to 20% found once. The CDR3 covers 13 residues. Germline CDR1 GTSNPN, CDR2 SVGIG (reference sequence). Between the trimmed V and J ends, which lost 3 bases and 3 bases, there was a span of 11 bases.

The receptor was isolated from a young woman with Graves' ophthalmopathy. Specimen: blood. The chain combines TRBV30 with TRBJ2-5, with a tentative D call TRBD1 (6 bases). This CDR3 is CAWRNRAEETQYF. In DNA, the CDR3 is TGTGCCTGGAGGAACAGGGCGGAAGAGACCCAGTACTTC. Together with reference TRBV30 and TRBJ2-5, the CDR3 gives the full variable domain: SQTIHQWPATLVQPVGSPLSLECTVEGTSNPNLYWYRQAAGRGLQLLFYSVGIGQISSEVPQNLSASRPQDRQFILSSKKLLLSDSGFYLCAWRNRAEETQYFGPGTRLLVL.